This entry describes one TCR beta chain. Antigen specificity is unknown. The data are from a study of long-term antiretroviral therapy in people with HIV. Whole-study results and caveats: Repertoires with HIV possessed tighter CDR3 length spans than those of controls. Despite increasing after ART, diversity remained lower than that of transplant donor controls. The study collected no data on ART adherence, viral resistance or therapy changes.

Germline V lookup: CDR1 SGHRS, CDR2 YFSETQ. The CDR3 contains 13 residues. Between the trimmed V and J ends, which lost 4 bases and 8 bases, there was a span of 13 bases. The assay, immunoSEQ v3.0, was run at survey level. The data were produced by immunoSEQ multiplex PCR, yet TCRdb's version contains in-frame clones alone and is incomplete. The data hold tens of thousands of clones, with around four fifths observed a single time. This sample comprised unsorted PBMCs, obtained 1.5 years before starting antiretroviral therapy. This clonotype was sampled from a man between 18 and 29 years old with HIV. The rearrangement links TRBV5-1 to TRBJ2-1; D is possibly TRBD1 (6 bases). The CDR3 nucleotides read TGCGCCAGCAGCCTCCAGGGGAAAGATGAGCAGTTCTTC. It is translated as CASSLQGKDEQFF. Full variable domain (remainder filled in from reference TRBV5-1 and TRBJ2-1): KAGVTQTPRYLIKTRGQQVTLSCSPISGHRSVSWYQQTPGQGLQFLFEYFSETQRNKGNFPGRFSGRQFSNSRSEMNVSTLELGDSALYLCASSLQGKDEQFFGPGTRLTVL.